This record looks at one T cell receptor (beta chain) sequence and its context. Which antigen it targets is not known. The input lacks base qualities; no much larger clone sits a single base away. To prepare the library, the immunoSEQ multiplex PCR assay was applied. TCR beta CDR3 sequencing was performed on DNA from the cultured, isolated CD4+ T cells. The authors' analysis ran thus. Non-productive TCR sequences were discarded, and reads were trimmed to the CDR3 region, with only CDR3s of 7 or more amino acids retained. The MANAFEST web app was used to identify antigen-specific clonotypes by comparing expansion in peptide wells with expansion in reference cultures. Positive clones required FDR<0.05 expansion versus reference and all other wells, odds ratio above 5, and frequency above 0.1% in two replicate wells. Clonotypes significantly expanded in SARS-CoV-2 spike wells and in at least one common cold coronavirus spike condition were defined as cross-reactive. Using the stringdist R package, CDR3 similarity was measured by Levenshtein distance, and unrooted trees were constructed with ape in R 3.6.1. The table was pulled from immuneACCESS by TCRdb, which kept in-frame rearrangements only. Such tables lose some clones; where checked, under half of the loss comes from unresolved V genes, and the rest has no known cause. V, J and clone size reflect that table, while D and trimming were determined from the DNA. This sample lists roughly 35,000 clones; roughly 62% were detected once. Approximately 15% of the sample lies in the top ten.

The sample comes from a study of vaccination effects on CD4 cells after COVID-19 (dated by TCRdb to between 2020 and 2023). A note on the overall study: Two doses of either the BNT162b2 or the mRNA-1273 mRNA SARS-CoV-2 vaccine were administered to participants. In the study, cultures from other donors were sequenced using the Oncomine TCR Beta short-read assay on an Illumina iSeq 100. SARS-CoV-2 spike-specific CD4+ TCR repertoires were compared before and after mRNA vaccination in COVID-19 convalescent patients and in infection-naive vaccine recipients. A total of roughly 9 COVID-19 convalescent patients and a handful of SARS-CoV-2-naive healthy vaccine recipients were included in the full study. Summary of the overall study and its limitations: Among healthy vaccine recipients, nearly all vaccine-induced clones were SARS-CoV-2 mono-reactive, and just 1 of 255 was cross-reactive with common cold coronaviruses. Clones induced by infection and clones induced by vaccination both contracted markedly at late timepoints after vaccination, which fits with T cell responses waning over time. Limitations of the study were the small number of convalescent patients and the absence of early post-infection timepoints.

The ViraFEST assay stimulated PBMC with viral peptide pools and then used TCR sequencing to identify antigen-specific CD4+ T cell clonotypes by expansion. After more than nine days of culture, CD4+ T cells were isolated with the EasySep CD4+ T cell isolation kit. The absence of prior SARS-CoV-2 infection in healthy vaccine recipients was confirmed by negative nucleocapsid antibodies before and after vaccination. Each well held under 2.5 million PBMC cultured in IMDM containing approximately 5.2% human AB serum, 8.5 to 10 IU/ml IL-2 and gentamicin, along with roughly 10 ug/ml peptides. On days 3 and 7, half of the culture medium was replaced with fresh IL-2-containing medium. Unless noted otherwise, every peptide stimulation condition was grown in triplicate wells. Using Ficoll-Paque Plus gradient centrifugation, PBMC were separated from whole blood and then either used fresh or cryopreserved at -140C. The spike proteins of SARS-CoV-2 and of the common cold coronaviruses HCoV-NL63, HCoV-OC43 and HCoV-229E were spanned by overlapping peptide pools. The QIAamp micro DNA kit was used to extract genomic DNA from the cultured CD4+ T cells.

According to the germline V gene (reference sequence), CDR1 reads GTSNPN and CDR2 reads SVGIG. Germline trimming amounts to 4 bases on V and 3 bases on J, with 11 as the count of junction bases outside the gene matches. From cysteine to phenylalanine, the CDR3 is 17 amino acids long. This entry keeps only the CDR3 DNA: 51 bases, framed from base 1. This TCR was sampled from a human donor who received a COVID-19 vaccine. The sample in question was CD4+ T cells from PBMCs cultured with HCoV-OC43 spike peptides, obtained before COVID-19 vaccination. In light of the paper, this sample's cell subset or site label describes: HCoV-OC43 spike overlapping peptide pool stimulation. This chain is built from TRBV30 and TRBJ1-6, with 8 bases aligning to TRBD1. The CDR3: CAWISGAGGDYNSPLHF. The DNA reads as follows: TGTGCCTGGATTTCTGGCGCAGGGGGCGACTATAATTCACCCCTCCACTTT.